What follows describes a single T cell receptor (beta chain). What it binds is unknown. The entry originates in a study of cytomegalovirus exposure and HLA in healthy donors. This PCR relied on a set of 60 Vbeta primers and 13 Jbeta primers. Some clones are missing from TCRdb's copy, which holds only in-frame ones; the method was immunoSEQ multiplex PCR. The table lists around 200,000 clones, roughly 77% of them singletons. The junction had 5 bases not matched to a gene; V was cut back by 3 bases and J by 7 bases. Germline V CDR1 and CDR2: SGHRS, YFSETQ. The CDR3 sequence is 15 residues long. Study-level points and caveats: A prior analysis recorded that most TCR beta V segments were productive about 87% or about 30% of the time. The authors listed about 170 TCR beta chains as cytomegalovirus-associated.

The chain carries TRBV5-1 and TRBJ2-4; 12 bases fit TRBD1. Input material: PBMCs. This sequence was found in a man younger than 40 in good health and CMV-seropositive. The CDR3 bases are TGCGCCAGCAGCTCAGGGACAGGGGGCAGGAACATTCAGTACTTC. As protein: CASSSGTGGRNIQYF.